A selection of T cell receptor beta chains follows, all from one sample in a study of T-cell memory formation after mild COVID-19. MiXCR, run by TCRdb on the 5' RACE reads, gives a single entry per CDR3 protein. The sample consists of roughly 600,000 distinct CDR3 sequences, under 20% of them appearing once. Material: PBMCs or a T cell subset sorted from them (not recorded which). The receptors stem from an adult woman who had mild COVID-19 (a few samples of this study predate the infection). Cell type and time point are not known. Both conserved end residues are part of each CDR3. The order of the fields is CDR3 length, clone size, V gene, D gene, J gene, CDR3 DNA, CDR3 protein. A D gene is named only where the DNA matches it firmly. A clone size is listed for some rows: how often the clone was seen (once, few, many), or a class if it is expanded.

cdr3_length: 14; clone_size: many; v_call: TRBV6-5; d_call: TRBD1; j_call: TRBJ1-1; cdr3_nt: TGTGCCAGCAGCCTTGGGACAGGGCACACTGAAGCTTTCTTT; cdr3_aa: CASSLGTGHTEAFF
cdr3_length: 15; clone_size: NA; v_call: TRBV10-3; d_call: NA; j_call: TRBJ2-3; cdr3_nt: TGTGCCATCAGTGAGTCGGCTGACAGCACAGATACGCAGTATTTT; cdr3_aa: CAISESADSTDTQYF
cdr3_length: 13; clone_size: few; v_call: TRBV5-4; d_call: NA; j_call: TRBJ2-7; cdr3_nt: TGTGCCAGCAGCATCGACATCTCCTACGAGCAGTACTTC; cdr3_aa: CASSIDISYEQYF
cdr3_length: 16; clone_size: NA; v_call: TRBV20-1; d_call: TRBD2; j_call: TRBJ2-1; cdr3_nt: TGCAGTGCTAGAGATTCCGCCTGGCGGGGGGACAATGAGCAGTTCTTC; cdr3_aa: CSARDSAWRGDNEQFF
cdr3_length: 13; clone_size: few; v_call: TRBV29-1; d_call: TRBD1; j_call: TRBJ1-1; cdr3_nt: TGCAGCGTGTGGACAGGGTCGAACACTGAAGCTTTCTTT; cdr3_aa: CSVWTGSNTEAFF
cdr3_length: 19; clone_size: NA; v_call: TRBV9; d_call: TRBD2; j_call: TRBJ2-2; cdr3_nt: TGTGCCAGCAGCGTAGTAGGACTAGCGGGGGCCTTGAACACCGGGGAGCTGTTTTTT; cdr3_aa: CASSVVGLAGALNTGELFF
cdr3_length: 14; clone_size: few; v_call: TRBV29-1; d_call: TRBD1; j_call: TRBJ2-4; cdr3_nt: TGCAGCGTTGACACAGGGGGAACCAAAAACATTCAGTACTTC; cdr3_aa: CSVDTGGTKNIQYF
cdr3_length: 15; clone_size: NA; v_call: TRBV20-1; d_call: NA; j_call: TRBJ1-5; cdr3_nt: TGCAGTGCTAGAGATCTGGGACGGCCCAATCAGCCCCAGCATTTT; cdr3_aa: CSARDLGRPNQPQHF
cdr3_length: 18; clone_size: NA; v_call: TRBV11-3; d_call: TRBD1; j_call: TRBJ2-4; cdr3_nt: TGTGCCAGCAGCTCCGCGGACAGGGGGCTGTTAACCAAAAACATTCAGTACTTC; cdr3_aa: CASSSADRGLLTKNIQYF
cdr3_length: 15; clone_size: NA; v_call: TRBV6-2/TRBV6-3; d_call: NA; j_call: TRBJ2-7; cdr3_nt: TGTGCCAGCAGTACGGACTCTGCGACCGCCTACGAGCAGTACTTC; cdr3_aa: CASSTDSATAYEQYF
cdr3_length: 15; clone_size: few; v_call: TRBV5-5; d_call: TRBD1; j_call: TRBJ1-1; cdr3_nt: TGTGCCAGCAGCTTTAGGGAGGACAGGTTGACTGAAGCTTTCTTT; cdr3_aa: CASSFREDRLTEAFF
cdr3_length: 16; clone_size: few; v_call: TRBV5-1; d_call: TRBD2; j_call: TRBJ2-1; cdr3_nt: TGCGCCAGCAGCTTGGTATCTAGCGGGAGCAAGAATGAGCAGTTCTTC; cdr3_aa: CASSLVSSGSKNEQFF
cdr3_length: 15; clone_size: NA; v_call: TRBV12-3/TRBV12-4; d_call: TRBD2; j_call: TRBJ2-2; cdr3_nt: TGTGCCAGCAGTTTAGAACTAGCGGCTGCCGGGGAGCTGTTTTTT; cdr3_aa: CASSLELAAAGELFF
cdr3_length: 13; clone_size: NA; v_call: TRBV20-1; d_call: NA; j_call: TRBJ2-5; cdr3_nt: TGCAGTGCTTCCGGGCAGGGCCAAGAGACCCAGTACTTC; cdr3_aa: CSASGQGQETQYF
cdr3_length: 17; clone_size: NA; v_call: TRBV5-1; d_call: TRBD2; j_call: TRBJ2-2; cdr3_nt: TGCGCCAGCAGTCCACTAGCGGGGTACTCGAGCACCGGGGAGCTGTTTTTT; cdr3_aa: CASSPLAGYSSTGELFF
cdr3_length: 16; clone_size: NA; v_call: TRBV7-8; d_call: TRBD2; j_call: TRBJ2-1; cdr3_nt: TGTGCCAGCAGCTTAGGGGGAGGGCCCATTTACAATGAGCAGTTCTTC; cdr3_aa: CASSLGGGPIYNEQFF
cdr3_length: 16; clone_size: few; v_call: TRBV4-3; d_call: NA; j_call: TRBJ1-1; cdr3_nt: TGCGCCAGCAGCCAAGGAGATCAAGGAAGGCACACTGAAGCTTTCTTT; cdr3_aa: CASSQGDQGRHTEAFF
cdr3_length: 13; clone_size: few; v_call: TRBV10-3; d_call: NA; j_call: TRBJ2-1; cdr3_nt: TGTGCCATCAGTGAGGGACAGAACAATGAGCAGTTCTTC; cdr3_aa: CAISEGQNNEQFF
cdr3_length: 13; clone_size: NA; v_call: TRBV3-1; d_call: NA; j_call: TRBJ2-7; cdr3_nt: TGTGCCAGCAGCCAAGACCGACACGGCGAGCAGTACTTC; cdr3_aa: CASSQDRHGEQYF
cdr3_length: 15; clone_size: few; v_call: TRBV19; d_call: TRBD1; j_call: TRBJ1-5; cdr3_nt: TGTGCCAGTAGAACCGGGACAGGCAGCAATCAGCCCCAGCATTTT; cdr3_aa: CASRTGTGSNQPQHF
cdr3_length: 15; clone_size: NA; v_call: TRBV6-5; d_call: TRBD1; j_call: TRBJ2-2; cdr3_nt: TGTGCCAGCTACAAACAGGGGGCTGACACCGGGGAGCTGTTTTTT; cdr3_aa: CASYKQGADTGELFF
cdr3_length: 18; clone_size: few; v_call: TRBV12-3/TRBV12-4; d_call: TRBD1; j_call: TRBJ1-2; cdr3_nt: TGTGCCAGCAGTTTTGCCCCCCTTGGGGACAGGGGATACTATGGCTACACCTTC; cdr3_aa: CASSFAPLGDRGYYGYTF
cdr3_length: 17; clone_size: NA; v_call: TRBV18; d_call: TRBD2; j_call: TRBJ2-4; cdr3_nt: TGTGCCAGCTCGGCTCTAGCGGGGGAAGGTTTCGCAAACATTCAGTACTTC; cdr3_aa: CASSALAGEGFANIQYF
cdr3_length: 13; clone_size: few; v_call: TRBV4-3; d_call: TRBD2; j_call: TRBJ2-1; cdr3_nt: TGCGCCAGCAGCCCGAGCTGGGGGGGTGAGCAGTTCTTC; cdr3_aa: CASSPSWGGEQFF
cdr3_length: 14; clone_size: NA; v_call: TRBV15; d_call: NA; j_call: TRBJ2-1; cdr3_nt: TGTGCCACCAGCAAGATAGGGCAGGACAATGAGCAGTTCTTC; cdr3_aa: CATSKIGQDNEQFF
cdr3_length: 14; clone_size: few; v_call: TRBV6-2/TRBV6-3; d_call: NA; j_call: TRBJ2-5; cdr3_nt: TGTGCCAGCAGTGTTCTCCCGGGGACAGAGACCCAGTACTTC; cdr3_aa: CASSVLPGTETQYF
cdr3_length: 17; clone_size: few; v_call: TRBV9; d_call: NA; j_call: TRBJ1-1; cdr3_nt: TGTGCCAGCAGCGTAGCCCCAACTGACTCATCGAACACTGAAGCTTTCTTT; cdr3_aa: CASSVAPTDSSNTEAFF
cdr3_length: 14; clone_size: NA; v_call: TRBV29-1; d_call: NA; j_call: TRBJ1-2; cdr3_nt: TGCAGCGTTGAAGACGTAGGCCAGGGTTATGGCTACACCTTC; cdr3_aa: CSVEDVGQGYGYTF
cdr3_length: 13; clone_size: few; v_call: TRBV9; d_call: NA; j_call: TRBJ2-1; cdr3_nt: TGTGCCAGCAGCGTCATGGATTACAATGAGCAGTTCTTC; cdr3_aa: CASSVMDYNEQFF
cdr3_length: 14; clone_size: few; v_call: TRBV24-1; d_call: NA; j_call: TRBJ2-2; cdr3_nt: TGTGCCACCAGCTCCCTGACACGCACCGGGGAGCTGTTTTTT; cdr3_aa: CATSSLTRTGELFF
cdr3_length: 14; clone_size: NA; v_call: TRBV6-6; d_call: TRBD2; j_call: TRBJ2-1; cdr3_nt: TGTGCCAGCAGTTACGGTAGCGGGGCCAATGAGCAGTTCTTC; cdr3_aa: CASSYGSGANEQFF
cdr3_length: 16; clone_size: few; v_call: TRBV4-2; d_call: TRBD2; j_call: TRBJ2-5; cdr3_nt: TGTGCCAGCAGCCAAGATGGCGGGTCGGGGGGGGAGACCCAGTACTTC; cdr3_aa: CASSQDGGSGGETQYF
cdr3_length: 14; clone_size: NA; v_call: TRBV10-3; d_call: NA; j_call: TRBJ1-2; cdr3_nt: TGTGCCATCAGTGAGACAGGAGAAGGCTATGGCTACACCTTC; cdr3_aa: CAISETGEGYGYTF
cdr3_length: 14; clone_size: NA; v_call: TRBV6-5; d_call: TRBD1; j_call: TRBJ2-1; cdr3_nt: TGTGCCAGCAGTTACTACGGACAGGGCAATGAGCAGTTCTTC; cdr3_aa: CASSYYGQGNEQFF
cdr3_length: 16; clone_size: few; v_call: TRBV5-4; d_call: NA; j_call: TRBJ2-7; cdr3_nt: TGTGCCAGCAGCTTGGTGCTGGGGAAGGCAGCCTACGAGCAGTACTTC; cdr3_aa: CASSLVLGKAAYEQYF
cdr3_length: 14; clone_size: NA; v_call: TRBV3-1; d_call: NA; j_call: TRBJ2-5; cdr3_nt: TGTGCCAGCAGCCAAGATCACCGGGTCGGGACCCAGTACTTC; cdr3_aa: CASSQDHRVGTQYF
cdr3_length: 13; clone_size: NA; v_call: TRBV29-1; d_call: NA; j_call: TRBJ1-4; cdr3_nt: TGCAGCGTTGAATCCAGGCCGAGTGAAAAACTGTTTTTT; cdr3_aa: CSVESRPSEKLFF
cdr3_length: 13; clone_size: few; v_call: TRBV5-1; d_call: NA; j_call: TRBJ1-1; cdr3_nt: TGCGCCAGCAGCTCAGGGATGACCACTGAAGCTTTCTTT; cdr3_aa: CASSSGMTTEAFF
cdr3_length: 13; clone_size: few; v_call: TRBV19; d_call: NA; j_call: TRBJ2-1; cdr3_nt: TGTGCCAGTAGTGCCTGGGGGTACGATGAGCAGTTCTTC; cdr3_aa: CASSAWGYDEQFF
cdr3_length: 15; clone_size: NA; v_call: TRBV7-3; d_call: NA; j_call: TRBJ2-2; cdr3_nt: TGTGCCAGCAGCCTCTTTGGTTTGAACACCGGGGAGCTGTTTTTT; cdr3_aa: CASSLFGLNTGELFF
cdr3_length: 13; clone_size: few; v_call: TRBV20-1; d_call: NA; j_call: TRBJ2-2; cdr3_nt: TGCAGTGCTAGCCCTGACAGTGTAGGGGAGCTGTTTTTT; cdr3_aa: CSASPDSVGELFF
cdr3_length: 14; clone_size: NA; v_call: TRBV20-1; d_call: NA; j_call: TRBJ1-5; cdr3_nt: TGCAGTGCTAGAAAACAGGGTGGCAATCAGCCCCAGCATTTT; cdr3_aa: CSARKQGGNQPQHF
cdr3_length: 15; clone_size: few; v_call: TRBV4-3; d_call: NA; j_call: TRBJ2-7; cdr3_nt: TGCGCCAGCAGCCAAACGACCCCGAGCTCCTACGAGCAGTACTTC; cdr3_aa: CASSQTTPSSYEQYF